Given below is one T cell receptor beta chain in context. This record belongs to a study of PD-L1 blockade in urothelial cancer. Study-level background: Of roughly 30 patients, some 24 were males with bladder-origin urothelial cancer. Analyzed time points were 3 weeks (second dose) and 6 weeks after therapy began. Median T cell yield from blood was fewer than 150,000.

Every PCR was spiked with synthetic TCR analog templates. Method: immunoSEQ multiplex PCR; TCRdb's copy keeps in-frame clones and lacks some. This sample has roughly 40,000 clones, with around 88% found just once. J lost 3 bases, V lost 0 bases, and 8 bases had no gene match. The V gene's germline CDR1 is SGHRS and CDR2 YFSETQ. The CDR3 length is 17 residues. The V call is TRBV5-1, the J call TRBJ1-3; 8 bases match TRBD1. This clonotype was sampled from a man aged 60-69 years with urothelial cancer. Specimen: PBMCs, collected around atezolizumab (anti-PD-L1) treatment. The CDR3 DNA follows: TGCGCCAGCAGCTTGGGGGGACAGGACAACCTTGGAAACACCATATATTTT. Its translation is CASSLGGQDNLGNTIYF.